This entry describes one TCR beta chain. This sample is drawn from a study of shared clonotypes between healthy human individuals. V dropped 6 bases and J dropped 8; count of bases not matched to a gene: 23. Per the germline V gene, CDR1 is SNHLY and CDR2 is FYNNEI. This CDR3 has 19 residues. Per sorted-subset replicate PCR, input was 200 to 250 ng DNA, representing about 32,000 T cell genomes. Here immunoSEQ multiplex PCR was the method, and the copy in TCRdb shows in-frame clones only, minus some. The sample lists 2 million to 2.5 million clones, about 92% seen once, with roughly 0.36% in the top ten.

Input material: naive CD4+ T cells from PBMCs. The sample's subset: CD45RA+ positively selected. The rearrangement links TRBV2 to TRBJ2-1; 9 bases fit TRBD2. This clonotype originated in a man in his late teens or twenties in good health. Some clones in this sample may be carry-over from other donors' samples. The CDR3 DNA is TGTGCCAGCAGCCCTCTAGGCGTTACACCGGGACTAGCTGTTGATGAGCAGTTCTTC. Translation: CASSPLGVTPGLAVDEQFF.